What follows are 28 T cell receptor beta chains derived from one specimen sequenced in a study of blood T cell repertoires in COVID-19. Sequencing used immunoSEQ multiplex PCR; TCRdb keeps in-frame clones, though not all of them. The sample consists of about 200,000 clones, 65% to 90% of them appearing once. Material for sequencing was PBMCs or T cells enriched from blood (not recorded which). The source is a woman between 50 and 59 years old with acute COVID-19.

The V and J genes are TRBV2 and TRBJ2-3; 8 positions match TRBD1. This CDR3 has 15 amino acids. J was trimmed by 1 base and V by 4 bases; bases with no gene match: 4. Germline-derived CDR1 and CDR2 are SNHLY and FYNNEI. CDR3 in amino acids: CASSGQGAGTDTQYF. In DNA form, the CDR3 reads TGTGCCAGCAGTGGTCAGGGGGCGGGCACAGATACGCAGTATTTT. Full variable domain (remainder filled in from reference TRBV2 and TRBJ2-3): EPEVTQTPSHQVTQMGQEVILRCVPISNHLYFYWYRQILGQKVEFLVSFYNNEISEKSEIFDDQFSVERPDGSNFTLKIRSTKLEDSAMYFCASSGQGAGTDTQYFGPGTRLTVL.

This clone was counted between two and nine times. The J gene is TRBJ2-7, the V gene TRBV18; 9 nucleotides line up with TRBD1. Germline lookup yields CDR1 KGHSH and CDR2 LQKENI. Losses at the gene ends were 5 bases for V and 2 bases for J; bases not matched to a gene: 4. The CDR3 is made up of 14 amino acids. The DNA for the CDR3 is TGTGCCAGCTCAGAACAGGGGGCTCCCTACGAGCAGTACTTC. Amino acid sequence: CASSEQGAPYEQYF.

In this sample, this clone turned up once. The rearrangement joins TRBV10-2 to TRBJ1-1, with 7 bases aligning to TRBD1. This CDR3 has 14 amino acids. The J segment lost 1 base and the V segment lost 6 bases, leaving 5 bases of the junction unmatched. The V gene's germline CDR1 is WSHSY and CDR2 SAAADI. The CDR3 sequence is CASRRGPQNTEAFF. CDR3 DNA: TGCGCCAGCAGGAGGGGGCCCCAGAACACTGAAGCTTTCTTT.

The chain uses TRBV27 and TRBJ2-7; 10 bases agree with TRBD2. V shed 6 bases and J 5 bases; nucleotides not matched to a gene: 13. CDR1 and CDR2 from the germline V gene are MNHEY and SMNVEV (reference sequence). This CDR3 comprises 16 residues. The CDR3 here is CASRSLGASGRNEQYF. The CDR3 region has the DNA TGTGCCAGCAGGTCTTTAGGGGCTAGCGGGAGAAACGAGCAGTACTTC.

This chain joins TRBV28 and TRBJ1-1, with 11 bases matching TRBD1. CDR1 MDHEN and CDR2 SYDVKM come from the germline V gene. This CDR3 comprises 14 residues. The DNA for the CDR3 is TGTTTAGCCGGACAGGGGGCTCCTCACCCTGAAGCTTTCTTT. Protein sequence: CLAGQGAPHPEAFF.

The chain links TRBV25-1 to TRBJ2-7; a possible D gene is TRBD1 (6 bases). Germline loops: CDR1 MGHDK, CDR2 SYGVNS. The CDR3 length is 15 residues. The ends were cut back, 3 bases at V and 0 bases at J, with 12 bases in the middle. The CDR3 protein is CASSDPTTGSYEQYF. CDR3 DNA: TGTGCCAGCAGTGACCCCACGACAGGCTCCTACGAGCAGTACTTC.

The CDR3 is CASRSTSSSYNEQFF. The DNA for the CDR3 is TGTGCCAGCCGTTCGACTAGTAGCTCCTACAATGAGCAGTTCTTC. The gene calls are TRBV18 and TRBJ2-1; a possible D gene is TRBD2 (6 bases). V lost 8 bases to trimming and J lost 0 bases, with 14 bases between them. The germline V gene encodes CDR1 KGHSH and CDR2 LQKENI. The CDR3 runs to 15 residues.

This chain joins TRBV29-1 and TRBJ2-7; 8 bases align to TRBD2. Germline V CDR1 and CDR2: SQVTM, ANQGSEA. Losses at the gene ends were 3 bases for V and 2 bases for J; bases not matched to a gene: 3. The CDR3 consists of 13 residues. The CDR3 DNA reads as TGCAGCGTTGACACTAGCGGCCCCTACGAGCAGTACTTC. Translated: CSVDTSGPYEQYF.

The chain uses TRBV7-2 and TRBJ1-2; TRBD1 aligns across 7 bases. J gave up 7 bases and V 2 bases, and 10 bases lay outside the gene matches. Germline CDR1 and CDR2: SGHTA and FQGNSA. The length of the CDR3 is 15 residues. In DNA form, the CDR3 reads TGTGCCAGCAGCTTATCACCGGGACAGCAACCTGGCTACACCTTC. This gives the protein CASSLSPGQQPGYTF.

This clone was observed at least ten times. The V and J genes are TRBV19 and TRBJ1-1, with 9 bases that match TRBD1. This CDR3 comprises 17 residues. Germline values: CDR1 LNHDA, CDR2 SQIVND (reference sequence). The V segment lost 1 base and the J segment 0 bases; nucleotides outside the gene matches: 6. The CDR3 region is CASSIGRDRGVNTEAFF. The CDR3, as DNA: TGTGCCAGTAGTATAGGAAGAGACAGGGGGGTGAACACTGAAGCTTTCTTT.

This chain links TRBV7-7 with TRBJ2-1; D unresolved. Germline-derived CDR1 and CDR2 are SSHAT and FNYEAQ (reference sequence). V lost 0 bases and J 0 bases, leaving 9 bases between the germline ends. The CDR3 has 16 amino acids. The CDR3 loop is CASSLAPRGSYNEQFF. The DNA of the CDR3 is TGTGCCAGCAGCTTAGCCCCACGCGGCTCCTACAATGAGCAGTTCTTC.

The chain couples TRBV6-6 to TRBJ1-2; D is possibly TRBD1 (6 bases). There are 14 residues in the CDR3. CDR1 is MNHNY and CDR2 is SVGAGI in the germline V gene (reference sequence). V dropped 0 bases and J dropped 2 bases, with 7 bases sitting between them. CDR3 sequence reads: CASSYSTGNYGYTF. DNA for the CDR3: TGTGCCAGCAGTTACTCGACAGGCAACTATGGCTACACCTTC.

The rearrangement uses TRBV7-9 and TRBJ1-1; possibly TRBD1 for D (5 bases). This CDR3 contains 18 residues. Between the trimmed V and J ends, which lost 3 bases and 5 bases, there was a span of 25 bases. The germline gives CDR1 SEHNR, CDR2 FQNEAQ (reference sequence). This CDR3 reads CASSLSKLTFGGGTEAFF. The CDR3 region has the DNA TGTGCCAGCAGCTTGAGTAAACTAACCTTTGGGGGAGGAACTGAAGCTTTCTTT.

This rearrangement joins TRBV4-2 to TRBJ2-3; TRBD1 agrees at 9 bases. CDR3 length equals 17 residues. Germline-derived CDR1 and CDR2 are LGHNA and YNFKEQ. J was trimmed by 2 bases and V by 1 base; bases with no gene match: 7. The CDR3 loop is CASSQGGGQGNTDTQYF. The CDR3 DNA sequence: TGTGCCAGCAGCCAAGGGGGGGGACAGGGTAACACAGATACGCAGTATTTT.

This clone was observed a handful of times. The chain carries TRBV9 and TRBJ2-7; TRBD1 aligns across 10 bases. Per germline, CDR1 SGDLS and CDR2 YYNGEE. Trimming at V came to 4 bases and at J to 6 bases, leaving 10 bases not matched to a gene. The CDR3 covers 15 residues. CDR3 amino acids: CASSLTGTGAAEQYF. The CDR3 nucleotides read TGTGCCAGCAGCTTGACCGGGACAGGGGCGGCCGAGCAGTACTTC.

The chain's CDR3 is CASRRTVAGANVLTF. As DNA, the CDR3 is TGTGCCAGCAGGCGGACAGTAGCTGGGGCCAACGTCCTGACTTTC. The chain carries TRBV28 and TRBJ2-6, with D possibly being TRBD1 (6 bases). V was shortened by 6 bases and J by 2 bases, with 11 bases between the two germline ends. CDR1 is MDHEN, CDR2 SYDVKM, per germline. This CDR3 comprises 15 residues.

V and J are TRBV19 and TRBJ1-1; 7 positions match TRBD1. The CDR3 length is 13 residues. In germline, CDR1 is LNHDA, CDR2 SQIVND (reference sequence). With V trimmed by 5 bases and J by 4 bases, 4 bases remained unmatched. The CDR3 is CASSPPGGTEAFF. DNA of the CDR3: TGTGCCAGTAGTCCTCCAGGGGGCACTGAAGCTTTCTTT.

The V and J genes are TRBV19 and TRBJ2-3; TRBD1 aligns across 11 bases. Germline V gives CDR1 LNHDA, CDR2 SQIVND (reference sequence). This CDR3 has 14 amino acids. The trim removed 8 bases at V and 4 bases at J, leaving 5 bases unmatched. DNA of the CDR3: TGTGCCAGTTCGGGACAGGGGGGCCCAGATACGCAGTATTTT. Translation: CASSGQGGPDTQYF.

The J gene is TRBJ1-6, the V gene TRBV4-3, with D possibly TRBD1 on 6 matching bases. Trimming took off 0 bases at V and 8 bases at J, with 14 bases between the two ends. The CDR3 covers 16 residues. Per the germline V gene, CDR1 is LGHNA and CDR2 is YSLEER. The CDR3 DNA follows: TGCGCCAGCAGCCAAGAGCCGGACAGCCGAGATTCACCCCTCCACTTT. It encodes CASSQEPDSRDSPLHF.

The chain links TRBV5-8 to TRBJ2-5; the D gene is possibly TRBD2 (6 bases). Trimming cost V 1 base and J 9 bases, with 16 bases left between them. The CDR3 sequence is 14 residues long. The germline V gene has CDR1 SGHTS and CDR2 YDEGEE. The CDR3 protein is CASSLSNLGEAQYF. The CDR3 DNA sequence: TGTGCCAGCAGCTTGAGTAACTTGGGGGAGGCCCAGTACTTC.

This clone occurred a few times. This sequence joins TRBV7-9 and TRBJ1-6; D unclear. This CDR3 has 15 residues. Germline assignment: CDR1 SEHNR and CDR2 FQNEAQ (reference sequence). V was pared by 5 bases and J by 7 bases, with 15 bases between. The CDR3 nucleotides read TGTGCCAGCAGCCCATCCATACAGCTAAATTCACCCCTCCACTTT. This translates into CASSPSIQLNSPLHF.

The chain links TRBV29-1 to TRBJ1-2, with TRBD1 as a possible D gene (5 bases). V lost 6 bases and J lost 0, with 8 bases in between. CDR1 and CDR2 from the germline V gene are SQVTM and ANQGSEA. The CDR3 has 12 amino acids. In DNA form, the CDR3 reads TGCAGCGTCGGGGGACCTAACTATGGCTACACCTTC. It codes for CSVGGPNYGYTF.

To note about this clone: The identical CDR3 is also encoded by other nucleotide sequences in the sample. The rearrangement joins TRBV28 to TRBJ2-7; TRBD2 aligns across 8 bases. CDR3 length: 15 amino acids. J gave up 4 bases and V 4 bases, and 9 bases lay outside the gene matches. Germline lookup yields CDR1 MDHEN and CDR2 SYDVKM. The chain's CDR3 is CASSSPGLGLYEQYF. CDR3 sequence (DNA): TGTGCCAGCAGTTCCCCGGGACTAGGGCTTTACGAGCAGTACTTC.

V is TRBV5-8 and J is TRBJ1-4, with D maybe TRBD1 (5 bases). This CDR3 spans 15 amino acids. In germline, CDR1 is SGHTS, CDR2 YDEGEE. The V and J ends lost 4 bases and 6 bases respectively, with 16 bases between them. CDR3 bases: TGTGCCAGCAGCGACGACAGAGATCTACATGAAAAACTGTTTTTT. Translating it yields CASSDDRDLHEKLFF.

The J gene is TRBJ2-3, the V gene TRBV7-2, with a possible D match to TRBD2 (6 bases). Germline V lookup: CDR1 SGHTA, CDR2 FQGNSA. V was pared by 1 base and J by 1 base, with 9 bases between. CDR3 length equals 15 residues. The CDR3 nucleotides are TGTGCCAGCAGCTTAGTTGCGGGACGCACAGATACGCAGTATTTT. Protein sequence: CASSLVAGRTDTQYF.

This clone was seen only once. The chain has TRBV27 and TRBJ1-5; D might be TRBD1 (6 bases). V was clipped by 5 bases and J by 0 bases, with 14 bases between them. Germline V CDR1 and CDR2: MNHEY, SMNVEV (reference sequence). This CDR3 region has 16 residues. Here the CDR3 reads CASSPRQVYSNQPQHF. The CDR3 coding sequence is TGTGCCAGCAGTCCCCGACAGGTTTATAGCAATCAGCCCCAGCATTTT.

The chain recombines TRBV7-2 with TRBJ1-2; unclear D gene. CDR1 is SGHTA and CDR2 is FQGNSA in the germline V gene. The V end was cut by 1 base, the J end by 0 bases, with 9 bases between. This CDR3 is built from 15 residues. CDR3 in DNA: TGTGCCAGCAGCTTAGGTGCGGTAGCTAACTATGGCTACACCTTC. Translated: CASSLGAVANYGYTF.

This clone was seen once. The chain employs TRBV7-9 and TRBJ1-4; D ambiguous. Germline CDR1 SEHNR, CDR2 FQNEAQ (reference sequence). This CDR3 is built from 9 residues. The V gene lost 6 bases and the J gene lost 14 bases, with 7 bases spanning the gap. The CDR3 sequence: CASRLSLFF. CDR3 nucleotide sequence: TGTGCCAGCAGACTCTCCCTGTTTTTT.